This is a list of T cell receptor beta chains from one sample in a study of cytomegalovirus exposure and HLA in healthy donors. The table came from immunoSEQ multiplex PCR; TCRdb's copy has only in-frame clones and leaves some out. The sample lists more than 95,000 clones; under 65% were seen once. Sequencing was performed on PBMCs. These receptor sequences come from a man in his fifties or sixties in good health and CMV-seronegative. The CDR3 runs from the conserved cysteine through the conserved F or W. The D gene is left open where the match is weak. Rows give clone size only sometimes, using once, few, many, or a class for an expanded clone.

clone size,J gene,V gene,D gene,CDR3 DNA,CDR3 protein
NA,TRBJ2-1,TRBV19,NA,TGTGCCAGTAGTCCAGACAGGGCGGGATACAATGAGCAGTTCTTC,CASSPDRAGYNEQFF
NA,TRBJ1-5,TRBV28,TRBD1,TGTGCCAGCAGAATGACAGGGAACAATCAGCCCCAGCATTTT,CASRMTGNNQPQHF
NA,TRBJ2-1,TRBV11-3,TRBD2,TGTGCCAGCAGCCAGACTAGCGGGAGTTATAATGAGCAGTTCTTC,CASSQTSGSYNEQFF
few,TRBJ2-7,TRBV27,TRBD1,TGTGCCAGCAGCGGAATCGGGACAGGAGGAGGTGGCGAGCAGTACTTC,CASSGIGTGGGGEQYF
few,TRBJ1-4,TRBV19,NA,TGTGCCAGTAGTATAAAAACAGGGACCGAAAAACTGTTTTTT,CASSIKTGTEKLFF
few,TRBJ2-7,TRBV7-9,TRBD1,TGTGCCAGCAGCCCCGGGCGCAGGGGGCTCTACGAGCAGTACTTC,CASSPGRRGLYEQYF
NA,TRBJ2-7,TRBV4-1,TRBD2,TGCGCCAGCAGCCCCGGACTAGCGGGAGGGAGAAACTACGAGCAGTACTTC,CASSPGLAGGRNYEQYF
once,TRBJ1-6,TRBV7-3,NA,TGTGCCAGCAGCTTAAGCAGCTATAATTCACCCCTCCACTTT,CASSLSSYNSPLHF
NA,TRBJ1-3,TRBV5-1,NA,TGCGCCAGCAGCTCTACCGCAGGGTCTGGAAACACCATATATTTT,CASSSTAGSGNTIYF
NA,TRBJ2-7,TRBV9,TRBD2,TGTGCCAGCAGCGCGGGACTAGTAAGCGAGCAGTACTTC,CASSAGLVSEQYF
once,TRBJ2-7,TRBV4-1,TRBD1,TGCGCCAGCAGCCAAGGAAGGGACAGGAGCTACGAGCAGTACTTC,CASSQGRDRSYEQYF
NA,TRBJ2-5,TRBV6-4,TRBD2,TGTGCCAGCAGTGACTCTCGGCGGGGGGGCAGCGAGACCCAGTACTTC,CASSDSRRGGSETQYF
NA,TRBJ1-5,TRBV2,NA,TGTGCCAGCAGTGAAATCGGGGGGCGCAATCAGCCCCAGCATTTT,CASSEIGGRNQPQHF
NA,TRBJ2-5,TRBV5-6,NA,TGTGCCAGCAGCTTGACGAACGGGGAGACCCAGTACTTC,CASSLTNGETQYF
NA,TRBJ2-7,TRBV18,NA,TGTGCCAGCTCACCTGACTACTCCTACGAGCAGTACTTC,CASSPDYSYEQYF
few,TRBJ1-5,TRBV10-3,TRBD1,TGTGCCATCAGTGAGTCGAGGACAGGGGGCCGGGGCAATCAGCCCCAGCATTTT,CAISESRTGGRGNQPQHF
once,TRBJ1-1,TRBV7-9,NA,TGTGCCAGCAGCTTAGCGCCTACAGCTGAAGCTTTCTTT,CASSLAPTAEAFF
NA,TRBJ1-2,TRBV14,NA,TGTGCCAGCAGCATAACAGCGGGGGGCTATGGCTACACCTTC,CASSITAGGYGYTF
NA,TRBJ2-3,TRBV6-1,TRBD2,TGTGCCAGCAGTGACTCTAGCGGGGGCACAGATACGCAGTATTTT,CASSDSSGGTDTQYF
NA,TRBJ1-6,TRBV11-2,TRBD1,TGTGCCAGCAGCCCCGTTAGACGGGACAGACATAATTCACCCCTCCACTTT,CASSPVRRDRHNSPLHF
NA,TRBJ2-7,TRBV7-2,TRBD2,TGTGCCAGCAGGCCTGCCGGGACTACAAAGGGCGAGCAGTACTTC,CASRPAGTTKGEQYF
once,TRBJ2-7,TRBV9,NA,TGTGCCAGCAGCGTTACGCAGGGAGGCTACGAGCAGTACTTC,CASSVTQGGYEQYF
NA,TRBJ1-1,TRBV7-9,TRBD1,TGTGCCAGCAGCCCACGGACAGGCGAACGGGTATGGGAAGCTTTCTTT,CASSPRTGERVWEAFF
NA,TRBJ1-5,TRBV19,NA,TGTGCCAGTAGTCCTCAAGCACAGGACCCGATCCAGCCCCAGCATTTT,CASSPQAQDPIQPQHF
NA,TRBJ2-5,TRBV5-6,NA,TGTGCCAGCAGCCGGGGGGCAGGGGAGACCCAGTACTTC,CASSRGAGETQYF
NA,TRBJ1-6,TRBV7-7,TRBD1,TGTGCTAGCAGCCCCGGACAGGATTCACCCCTCCACTTT,CASSPGQDSPLHF
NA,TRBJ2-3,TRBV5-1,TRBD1,TGCGCCAGCAGCTCGCTCGGGACAGGGGGCATAGATACGCAGTATTTT,CASSSLGTGGIDTQYF
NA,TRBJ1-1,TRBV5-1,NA,TGCGCCAGCAGCTCTAGGGGCAGGAAAGAAATGAACACTGAAGCTTTCTTT,CASSSRGRKEMNTEAFF
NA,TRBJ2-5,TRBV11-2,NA,TGTGCCAGCAGCTTAGTTAGGGGTCATTACCAAGAGACCCAGTACTTC,CASSLVRGHYQETQYF
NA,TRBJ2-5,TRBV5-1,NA,TGCGCCAGCAGCTACCTAACCCCTTTCCAAGAGACCCAGTACTTC,CASSYLTPFQETQYF
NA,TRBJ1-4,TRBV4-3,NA,TGCGCCAGCAGCCAAGGGGCGATGGGTGAAAAACTGTTTTTT,CASSQGAMGEKLFF
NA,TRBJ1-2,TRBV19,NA,TGTGCCAGTAGTATACAGAGGACAGAATTTTATGGCTACACCTTC,CASSIQRTEFYGYTF
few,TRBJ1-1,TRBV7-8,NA,TGTGCCAGCAGCTTATTGAGGGTTAGCGCTGAAGCTTTCTTT,CASSLLRVSAEAFF
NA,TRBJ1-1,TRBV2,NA,TGTGCCAGCAGTGAAGTCATCGGCACTGAAGCTTTCTTT,CASSEVIGTEAFF
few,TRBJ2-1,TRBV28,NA,TGTGCCAGCAGTCCGATGGAGGGGAGCTCCTACAATGAGCAGTTCTTC,CASSPMEGSSYNEQFF
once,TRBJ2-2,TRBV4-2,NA,TGTGCCAGCAGCCAACGCCTAGAAATCACCGGGGAGCTGTTTTTT,CASSQRLEITGELFF
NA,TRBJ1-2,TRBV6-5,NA,TGTGCCAGCAGTATCGACAGCTATGGCTACACCTTC,CASSIDSYGYTF
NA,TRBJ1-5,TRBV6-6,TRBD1,TGTGCCAGCAGTCGTACAGGGGCCCACAATCAGCCCCAGCATTTT,CASSRTGAHNQPQHF
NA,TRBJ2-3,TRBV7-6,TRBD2,TGTGCCAGCAGCTACGGGACTAGCGGTACCACAGATACGCAGTATTTT,CASSYGTSGTTDTQYF
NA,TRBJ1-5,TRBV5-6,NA,TGTGCCAGCAGCGCTGCAGTTAGCAATCAGCCCCAGCATTTT,CASSAAVSNQPQHF
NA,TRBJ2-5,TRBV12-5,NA,TGTGCTAGTGGTTTGGGACGACAAGTTCAAGAGACCCAGTACTTC,CASGLGRQVQETQYF
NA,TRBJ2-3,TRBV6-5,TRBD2,TGTGCCAGCAGTTACCGACTAGCCACCACAGATACGCAGTATTTT,CASSYRLATTDTQYF
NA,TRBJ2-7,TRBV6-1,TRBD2,TGTGCCAGCAGTCCCGGGGGGAACTACGAGCAGTACTTC,CASSPGGNYEQYF